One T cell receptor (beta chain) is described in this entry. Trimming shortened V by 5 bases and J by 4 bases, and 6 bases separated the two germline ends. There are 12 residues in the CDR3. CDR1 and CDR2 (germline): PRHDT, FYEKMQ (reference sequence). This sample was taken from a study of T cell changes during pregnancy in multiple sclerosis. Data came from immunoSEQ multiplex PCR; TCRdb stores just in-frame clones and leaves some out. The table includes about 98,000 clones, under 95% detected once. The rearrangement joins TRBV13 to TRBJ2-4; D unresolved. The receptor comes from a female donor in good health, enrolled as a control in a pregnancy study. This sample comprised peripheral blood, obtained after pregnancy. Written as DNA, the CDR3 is TGTGCCAGCAGCCGCGCGAAAAACATTCAGTACTTC. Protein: CASSRAKNIQYF.